These T cell receptor beta chains were read from a single sample in a study of blood T cells in healthy people across ages. MiXCR, applied by TCRdb to the 5' RACE reads, yields one record per CDR3 protein. Here the sample spans roughly 640,000 distinct CDR3 sequences, roughly 30% being singletons. Sequencing was performed on blood. These receptors originate from a woman older than 75 in good health. Both conserved end residues are part of each CDR3. Fields, in order: D gene, J gene, V gene, clone size, CDR3 protein, CDR3 DNA. A D gene is named only where the DNA matches it firmly. Clone sizes are given selectively: once, few, many, or a class where the clone is expanded.

D: TRBD1
J: TRBJ1-4
V: TRBV18
size: many
CDR3: CASSQGAQTNEKLFF
DNA: TGTGCCAGCTCACAGGGGGCGCAGACTAATGAAAAACTGTTTTTT

D: -
J: TRBJ1-2
V: TRBV7-6
size: many
CDR3: CASSPTGRRNYGYTF
DNA: TGTGCCAGCAGCCCGACGGGACGTAGGAACTATGGCTACACCTTC

D: -
J: TRBJ1-1
V: TRBV10-3
size: few
CDR3: CAIRTLNTGAFF
DNA: TGTGCCATCAGGACACTGAACACTGGAGCTTTCTTT

D: -
J: TRBJ2-7
V: TRBV10-3
size: -
CDR3: CAISETTGSYEQCF
DNA: TGTGCCATTAGTGAGACGACTGGGTCCTACGAGCAGTGCTTC

D: -
J: TRBJ2-7
V: TRBV5-1
size: many
CDR3: CASSSTFLTPQDGYEQYF
DNA: TGCGCCAGCAGCTCGACCTTTCTCACCCCCCAGGACGGCTACGAGCAGTACTTC

D: -
J: TRBJ2-4
V: TRBV20-1
size: many
CDR3: CSAASDLGLKNIQYF
DNA: TGCAGTGCCGCAAGCGATCTTGGACTAAAAAACATTCAGTACTTC

D: TRBD1
J: TRBJ1-4
V: TRBV7-9
size: -
CDR3: CASSLGQGSTNEKLFF
DNA: TGTGCCAGCAGCTTAGGACAGGGCTCAACTAATGAAAAACTGTTTTTT

D: -
J: TRBJ1-2
V: TRBV6-6
size: few
CDR3: CASSYSKWLGYGYTF
DNA: TGTGCCAGCAGTTACTCCAAATGGCTGGGCTATGGCTACACCTTC

D: -
J: TRBJ1-5
V: TRBV12-3/TRBV12-4
size: -
CDR3: CASSARGNSNQPQHF
DNA: TGTGCCAGCAGTGCCCGGGGTAATAGCAATCAGCCCCAGCATTTT

D: TRBD1
J: TRBJ1-5
V: TRBV10-3
size: many
CDR3: CATRQGTDQPQHF
DNA: TGTGCCACTAGACAGGGAACGGATCAGCCCCAGCATTTT

D: TRBD2
J: TRBJ2-5
V: TRBV12-3/TRBV12-4
size: -
CDR3: CVGSTLGRGETQYF
DNA: TGTGTCGGCAGCACCCTAGGGAGGGGAGAGACCCAGTACTTC

D: -
J: TRBJ2-3
V: TRBV7-9
size: -
CDR3: CASTFLGRGRTSTDTQYF
DNA: TGTGCCAGCACCTTCCTCGGAAGGGGACGGACGAGCACAGATACGCAGTATTTT

D: -
J: TRBJ1-1
V: TRBV6-6
size: few
CDR3: CASILEGGGTEAFF
DNA: TGTGCCAGCATTCTGGAAGGGGGAGGCACTGAAGCTTTCTTT

D: -
J: TRBJ2-5
V: TRBV7-7
size: -
CDR3: CASSSGFLETQYF
DNA: TGTGCCAGCAGCTCGGGGTTTCTGGAGACCCAGTACTTC

D: TRBD1
J: TRBJ2-1
V: TRBV20-1
size: many
CDR3: CSARDRDPSNEQFF
DNA: TGCAGTGCTAGGGACAGGGATCCCAGCAATGAGCAGTTCTTC

D: -
J: TRBJ1-3
V: TRBV6-5
size: few
CDR3: CASSYSAGVGNTIYF
DNA: TGTGCCAGCAGTTACTCGGCAGGGGTTGGAAACACCATATATTTT

D: -
J: TRBJ1-2
V: TRBV28
size: -
CDR3: CASRTVPRGYTF
DNA: TGTGCCAGCAGAACAGTCCCCAGGGGCTACACCTTC

D: -
J: TRBJ2-7
V: TRBV15
size: few
CDR3: CATSRDFPGGSSYEQYF
DNA: TGTGCCACCAGCAGAGATTTCCCCGGCGGAAGCTCCTACGAGCAGTACTTC

D: -
J: TRBJ1-2
V: TRBV5-1
size: many
CDR3: CASSLAQGGSGYTF
DNA: TGCGCCAGCAGCTTGGCCCAGGGAGGCAGCGGCTACACCTTC

D: TRBD2
J: TRBJ2-7
V: TRBV5-1
size: many
CDR3: CASSLVAGVQGEQYF
DNA: TGCGCCAGCAGCTTGGTGGCGGGGGTACAAGGCGAGCAGTACTTC

D: -
J: TRBJ1-4
V: TRBV20-1
size: few
CDR3: CSARGDGEKLFF
DNA: TGCAGTGCTAGGGGGGACGGCGAAAAACTGTTTTTT

D: -
J: TRBJ1-5
V: TRBV30
size: many
CDR3: CAWSWGDRYSRQPQHF
DNA: TGTGCCTGGAGTTGGGGAGACAGGTATTCACGTCAGCCCCAGCATTTT

D: -
J: TRBJ1-5
V: TRBV10-2
size: -
CDR3: CASRDTGRQPQHF
DNA: TGCGCCAGCAGGGATACAGGGCGTCAGCCCCAGCATTTT

D: -
J: TRBJ1-2
V: TRBV6-6
size: many
CDR3: CASSNLAGPANYGYTF
DNA: TGTGCCAGCAGTAACCTTGCCGGTCCAGCTAACTATGGCTACACCTTC

D: TRBD1
J: TRBJ1-2
V: TRBV5-6
size: -
CDR3: CASSFQDRGNGYAF
DNA: TGTGCCAGCAGCTTCCAGGACAGGGGGAATGGCTACGCCTTC

D: -
J: TRBJ2-1
V: TRBV2
size: many
CDR3: CASNSEGSSYNEQFF
DNA: TGTGCCAGCAATTCCGAAGGAAGCTCCTACAATGAGCAGTTCTTC

D: TRBD1
J: TRBJ1-5
V: TRBV20-1
size: -
CDR3: CSAGAGTGLGSQPQHF
DNA: TGCAGTGCTGGAGCGGGGACAGGGCTGGGATCACAGCCCCAGCATTTT

D: TRBD2
J: TRBJ2-1
V: TRBV7-7
size: many
CDR3: CASSFFSGGRVSYNEQFF
DNA: TGTGCTAGCAGCTTCTTTAGCGGGGGGCGCGTCTCCTACAATGAGCAGTTCTTC

D: -
J: TRBJ1-1
V: TRBV19
size: -
CDR3: CASSVNSGTEAFF
DNA: TGTGCCAGTAGTGTTAATAGTGGCACTGAAGCTTTCTTT

D: TRBD1
J: TRBJ2-6
V: TRBV28
size: many
CDR3: CASSPPGQGTNVLTF
DNA: TGTGCCAGCAGCCCCCCGGGACAGGGGACAAACGTCCTGACTTTC

D: TRBD1
J: TRBJ1-6
V: TRBV20-1
size: many
CDR3: CSATTGGNAALHF
DNA: TGCAGTGCTACTACAGGGGGCAACGCGGCCCTCCACTTT

D: -
J: TRBJ2-1
V: TRBV5-1
size: -
CDR3: CASSLNGGFSSYNEQFF
DNA: TGCGCCAGCAGCTTGAATGGGGGATTCAGCTCCTACAATGAGCAGTTCTTC

D: -
J: TRBJ1-1
V: TRBV20-1
size: many
CDR3: CSARPPKAGNTEAFF
DNA: TGCAGTGCTAGGCCCCCTAAGGCGGGGAACACTGAAGCTTTCTTT

D: TRBD2
J: TRBJ2-3
V: TRBV20-1
size: -
CDR3: CSARSREGGTQYF
DNA: TGCAGTGCTAGGAGCAGGGAGGGAGGGACGCAGTATTTT

D: TRBD2
J: TRBJ2-1
V: TRBV9
size: many
CDR3: CASRPQAGGDEQFF
DNA: TGTGCCAGCAGACCCCAAGCGGGGGGAGATGAGCAGTTCTTC

D: TRBD1
J: TRBJ2-7
V: TRBV5-5
size: -
CDR3: CASSFGTGLVGEQYF
DNA: TGTGCCAGCAGCTTCGGGACAGGGTTAGTGGGCGAGCAGTACTTC

D: -
J: TRBJ1-6
V: TRBV6-5
size: -
CDR3: CASSYTGLNSPLHF
DNA: TGTGCCAGCAGTTACACAGGGTTGAATTCACCCCTCCACTTT

D: TRBD2
J: TRBJ2-1
V: TRBV11-2
size: -
CDR3: CASGLSGGGWNEQFF
DNA: TGTGCCAGCGGCTTAAGCGGGGGGGGCTGGAATGAGCAGTTCTTC

D: -
J: TRBJ1-1
V: TRBV25-1
size: few
CDR3: CATKGVGNTEAFF
DNA: TGTGCCACCAAGGGTGTGGGGAACACTGAAGCTTTCTTT

D: -
J: TRBJ2-1
V: TRBV7-3
size: -
CDR3: CASASDLGGAQFF
DNA: TGTGCCAGCGCATCGGACCTAGGCGGGGCCCAGTTCTTC

D: -
J: TRBJ2-7
V: TRBV15
size: many
CDR3: CATSRGRGSYYEQYF
DNA: TGTGCCACCAGCAGAGGCCGAGGCAGTTACTACGAGCAGTACTTC

D: -
J: TRBJ2-1
V: TRBV2
size: -
CDR3: CASSEAGREIYNEQFF
DNA: TGTGCCAGCAGTGAAGCGGGAAGGGAGATCTACAATGAGCAGTTCTTC

D: TRBD1
J: TRBJ1-6
V: TRBV30
size: few
CDR3: CAWSAPGQGDNSPLHF
DNA: TGTGCCTGGAGTGCCCCCGGACAGGGGGACAATTCACCCCTCCACTTT

D: TRBD1
J: TRBJ2-3
V: TRBV3-1
size: many
CDR3: CASSRAGTGAGDTQYF
DNA: TGTGCCAGCAGCCGAGCCGGGACAGGCGCCGGGGATACGCAGTATTTT

D: TRBD2
J: TRBJ2-7
V: TRBV7-8
size: -
CDR3: CASSLMLAGDGEQYF
DNA: TGTGCCAGCAGCTTAATGTTAGCGGGGGACGGCGAGCAGTACTTC

D: TRBD2
J: TRBJ2-1
V: TRBV9
size: many
CDR3: CASSRTSGASYNEQFF
DNA: TGTGCCAGCAGCCGGACTAGCGGGGCCTCCTACAATGAGCAGTTCTTC

D: TRBD1
J: TRBJ1-2
V: TRBV5-1
size: -
CDR3: CASSRPGTDPYTF
DNA: TGCGCCAGCAGCCGTCCCGGGACAGATCCCTACACCTTC

D: -
J: TRBJ1-1
V: TRBV7-9
size: -
CDR3: CASSWGGATIEAFF
DNA: TGTGCCAGCAGCTGGGGAGGAGCGACGATTGAAGCTTTCTTT

D: TRBD1
J: TRBJ2-7
V: TRBV5-1
size: many
CDR3: CASSLRTGNPYEQYF
DNA: TGCGCCAGCAGCTTGCGGACAGGGAACCCCTACGAGCAGTACTTC

D: -
J: TRBJ1-1
V: TRBV4-2
size: -
CDR3: CASSQTNDRRFSPFF
DNA: TGTGCCAGCAGCCAAACCAATGACAGAAGGTTTAGTCCTTTCTTT

D: -
J: TRBJ1-2
V: TRBV12-3/TRBV12-4
size: -
CDR3: CASSLASWGGYTF
DNA: TGTGCCAGCAGTTTAGCGAGTTGGGGCGGCTACACCTTC

D: TRBD1
J: TRBJ2-3
V: TRBV13
size: few
CDR3: CASSGTGGRSDTQYF
DNA: TGTGCCAGCAGCGGGACAGGGGGTAGGTCAGATACGCAGTATTTT

D: -
J: TRBJ1-5
V: TRBV27
size: few
CDR3: CASSPTPNQPQHF
DNA: TGTGCCAGCAGCCCAACCCCAAATCAGCCCCAGCATTTT